A single sample gave rise to the 2 T cell receptor beta chains below, sequenced in a study of blood T cell repertoires in COVID-19. Sequenced by immunoSEQ multiplex PCR; TCRdb stores in-frame clones only, minus some. The table shows fewer than 350,000 clones, with approximately 90% occurring only once. Sequencing was performed on PBMCs or T cells enriched from blood (not recorded which). These receptors were taken from a woman aged 35 to 49 who had recovered from COVID-19.

V usage is TRBV7-9 and J usage is TRBJ2-1, with 9 bases fitting TRBD2. Per germline, CDR1 SEHNR and CDR2 FQNEAQ (reference sequence). V gave up 1 base and J gave up 2 bases; unmatched junction bases: 9. This CDR3 comprises 18 residues. The CDR3 DNA sequence: TGTGCCAGCAGCTTAGAGGCTAGCGGGGCCTTAACCTACAATGAGCAGTTCTTC. Residues: CASSLEASGALTYNEQFF.

This chain joins TRBV27 and TRBJ1-4, with TRBD1 as a possible D gene (6 bases). This CDR3 region has 16 residues. The germline V gene has CDR1 MNHEY and CDR2 SMNVEV (reference sequence). The V gene lost 1 base and the J gene lost 8 bases, with 17 bases spanning the gap. The CDR3 region has the DNA TGTGCCAGCAGTTTATTGGTAGGGGGTCCGGGAGAAAAACTGTTTTTT. Translated, it gives CASSLLVGGPGEKLFF.